The rows below give T cell receptor beta chains drawn from one sample of a study of shared clonotypes between healthy human individuals. Measured with immunoSEQ multiplex PCR; TCRdb has only the in-frame clones, and not every one. The sample comprises approximately 1.9 million clones, 93% of which are singletons, and around 1.7% rests with the top ten. Sequenced input: naive CD8+ T cells from PBMCs. The receptors derive from a man aged 18-30 years in good health. Some clones in this sample may be carry-over from other donors' samples. The CDR3 runs from the conserved cysteine through the conserved F or W. D genes are given only for firm matches. Rows may omit the clone size; those that give it use once, few, many or a size class.

V,size,D,J,CDR3,DNA
TRBV6-1,.,.,TRBJ2-7,CASSETAGTHEQYF,TGTGCCAGCAGTGAAACGGCAGGGACCCACGAGCAGTACTTC
TRBV5-4,.,.,TRBJ1-5,CASSLHGNQPQHF,TGTGCCAGCAGCTTGCATGGCAATCAGCCCCAGCATTTT
TRBV6-1,.,.,TRBJ2-5,CASRKRFAQETQYF,TGTGCCAGCAGGAAAAGATTTGCCCAAGAGACCCAGTACTTC
TRBV9,.,TRBD1,TRBJ2-1,CASSLGTGFDEQFF,TGTGCCAGCAGCCTTGGGACAGGGTTCGATGAGCAGTTCTTC
TRBV9,.,.,TRBJ2-7,CASSPTGERGEQYF,TGTGCCAGCAGCCCGACGGGGGAAAGGGGAGAGCAGTACTTC
TRBV18,.,.,TRBJ2-2,CASHWGNSAGELFF,TGTGCCAGCCACTGGGGGAACTCCGCCGGGGAGCTGTTTTTT
TRBV4-1,.,.,TRBJ2-7,CASSQGGGYEQYF,TGCGCCAGCAGCCAAGGAGGGGGCTACGAGCAGTACTTC
TRBV29-1,.,.,TRBJ1-1,CSVLDSAEAFF,TGCAGCGTTCTAGACAGCGCGGAAGCTTTCTTT
TRBV6-6,.,TRBD2,TRBJ2-1,CASIAGESGEQFF,TGTGCCAGTATAGCGGGAGAATCGGGTGAGCAGTTCTTC
TRBV28,.,.,TRBJ2-7,CASSSPSLPFSFYEQYF,TGTGCCAGCAGTTCCCCCTCCCTACCGTTCTCCTTCTACGAGCAGTACTTC
TRBV27,.,.,TRBJ2-5,CASSLGSGTAETQYF,TGTGCCAGCAGTTTAGGTAGCGGGACAGCAGAGACCCAGTACTTC
TRBV7-7,.,.,TRBJ2-7,CASSLSGVGYEQYF,TGTGCCAGCAGCTTATCAGGGGTTGGATACGAGCAGTACTTC
TRBV12-2,.,.,TRBJ1-4,CASRLARDRVRKLFF,TGTGCAAGTCGCTTAGCTCGGGACAGGGTACGAAAACTGTTTTTT
TRBV13,.,.,TRBJ1-5,CASSLGQVFQPQHF,TGTGCCAGCAGCTTAGGCCAGGTATTCCAGCCCCAGCATTTT
TRBV28,once,.,TRBJ1-1,CASSQDSYTEAFF,TGTGCCAGCAGCCAGGACAGCTACACTGAAGCTTTCTTT
TRBV5-4,.,.,TRBJ2-1,CASSLMGSLVDEQFF,TGTGCCAGCAGCTTGATGGGGAGCTTGGTGGATGAGCAGTTCTTC
TRBV27,.,.,TRBJ2-2,CASSLFAGPTGELFF,TGTGCCAGCAGTTTATTTGCGGGACCCACCGGGGAGCTGTTTTTT
TRBV4-1,once,.,TRBJ2-7,CASSQVFRADNQRYF,TGCGCCAGCAGCCAAGTATTCCGGGCAGACAACCAGCGATACTTC
TRBV19,.,.,TRBJ2-7,CASSVLGTLGDEQYF,TGTGCCAGTAGTGTCCTCGGGACTCTCGGGGACGAGCAGTACTTC
TRBV28,few,.,TRBJ1-1,CAGSGGTEAFF,TGTGCCGGAAGCGGGGGGACTGAAGCTTTCTTT
TRBV29-1,.,TRBD1,TRBJ1-2,CSVDRAPYGYTF,TGCAGCGTAGACAGGGCACCCTATGGCTACACCTTC
TRBV10-3,.,.,TRBJ1-5,CAISDTISNQPQHF,TGTGCCATCAGCGACACCATTAGCAATCAGCCCCAGCATTTT
TRBV6-5,few,TRBD1,TRBJ1-2,CASSYGQERYGYTF,TGTGCCAGCAGTTACGGACAGGAACGCTATGGCTACACCTTC
TRBV5-4,.,TRBD2,TRBJ2-3,CASSLGLADTDTQYF,TGTGCCAGCAGCTTGGGGCTAGCGGACACAGATACGCAGTATTTT
TRBV28,.,.,TRBJ2-5,CASTATVRASQYF,TGTGCCAGCACCGCCACCGTCCGCGCCTCCCAGTACTTC
TRBV5-5,.,TRBD1,TRBJ2-6,CASSLGTGGAGANVLTF,TGTGCCAGCAGCTTAGGGACAGGGGGCGCTGGGGCCAACGTCCTGACTTTC
TRBV4-2,.,.,TRBJ1-4,CASSQNSGLNEKLFF,TGTGCCAGCAGCCAGAACAGCGGATTAAATGAAAAACTGTTTTTT
TRBV2,.,TRBD2,TRBJ2-3,CASSTGTSDADTQYF,TGTGCCAGCAGCACCGGGACTAGCGACGCAGATACGCAGTATTTT
TRBV6-5,once,TRBD1,TRBJ2-7,CASSTGTGAYEQYF,TGTGCCAGCAGTACCGGGACAGGGGCCTACGAGCAGTACTTC
TRBV5-1,.,TRBD1,TRBJ2-3,CASSLDGQGRLTDTQYF,TGCGCCAGCAGCTTGGATGGACAGGGTCGTTTGACAGATACGCAGTATTTT
TRBV10-2,.,.,TRBJ2-2,CASSYPAAGLDPGELFF,TGCGCCAGCAGTTACCCCGCCGCAGGGCTTGATCCCGGGGAGCTGTTTTTT
TRBV13,.,TRBD2,TRBJ2-1,CASSLDLAGGIDEQFF,TGTGCCAGCAGCTTAGATCTAGCGGGGGGGATAGATGAGCAGTTCTTC
TRBV10-3,.,TRBD1,TRBJ1-5,CAISDRDTGNQPQHF,TGTGCCATCAGCGACAGGGACACTGGCAATCAGCCCCAGCATTTT
TRBV15,.,.,TRBJ2-7,CATSRGPEGAYEQYF,TGTGCCACCAGCAGAGGCCCCGAAGGGGCCTACGAGCAGTACTTC
TRBV2,.,TRBD1,TRBJ1-3,CASSGDRGLDTIYF,TGTGCCAGCAGTGGGGACAGGGGGCTGGACACCATATATTTT
TRBV5-1,.,TRBD1,TRBJ2-2,CASSVGQGASTGELFF,TGCGCCAGCAGCGTGGGACAGGGGGCGTCCACCGGGGAGCTGTTTTTT
TRBV4-1,.,TRBD2,TRBJ2-7,CASSGTSGYEQYF,TGCGCCAGCTCCGGGACTAGCGGTTACGAGCAGTACTTC
TRBV6-1,.,.,TRBJ1-1,CASSERVENTEAFF,TGTGCCAGCAGTGAGCGAGTTGAGAACACTGAAGCTTTCTTT
TRBV4-3,.,.,TRBJ2-1,CASSQDGYEQFF,TGCGCCAGCAGCCAAGATGGCTATGAGCAGTTCTTC
TRBV9,.,.,TRBJ1-1,CASSPTRNTEAFF,TGTGCCAGCAGCCCGACAAGAAACACTGAAGCTTTCTTT
TRBV10-2,.,TRBD1,TRBJ2-1,CASSEPVGQGFGEQFF,TGCGCCAGCAGTGAGCCAGTGGGACAGGGATTTGGGGAGCAGTTCTTC
TRBV9,.,.,TRBJ1-2,CASSVAVSPFYGYTF,TGTGCCAGCAGCGTAGCCGTGAGCCCATTCTATGGCTACACCTTC
TRBV11-3,.,TRBD2,TRBJ2-3,CASSLVYSGTSGRGLQYF,TGTGCCAGCAGCCTCGTATACTCTGGGACTAGCGGCCGGGGCCTGCAGTATTTT
TRBV7-9,.,.,TRBJ2-7,CASSWSAGTNYEQYF,TGTGCCAGCAGCTGGAGTGCGGGGACCAACTACGAGCAGTACTTC
TRBV28,.,.,TRBJ1-5,CASSPQKNQPQHF,TGTGCCAGCAGCCCTCAAAAAAATCAGCCCCAGCATTTT
TRBV28,.,.,TRBJ1-3,CASSGVGRGGNTIYF,TGTGCCAGCAGCGGCGTGGGAAGGGGAGGAAACACCATATATTTT
TRBV11-1,.,TRBD2,TRBJ2-7,CASSPGLAGVYEQYF,TGTGCCAGCAGCCCCGGACTAGCGGGAGTCTACGAGCAGTACTTC
TRBV5-1,.,.,TRBJ2-2,CASSLYGEQTGELFF,TGCGCCAGCAGCTTGTACGGGGAACAAACCGGGGAGCTGTTTTTT